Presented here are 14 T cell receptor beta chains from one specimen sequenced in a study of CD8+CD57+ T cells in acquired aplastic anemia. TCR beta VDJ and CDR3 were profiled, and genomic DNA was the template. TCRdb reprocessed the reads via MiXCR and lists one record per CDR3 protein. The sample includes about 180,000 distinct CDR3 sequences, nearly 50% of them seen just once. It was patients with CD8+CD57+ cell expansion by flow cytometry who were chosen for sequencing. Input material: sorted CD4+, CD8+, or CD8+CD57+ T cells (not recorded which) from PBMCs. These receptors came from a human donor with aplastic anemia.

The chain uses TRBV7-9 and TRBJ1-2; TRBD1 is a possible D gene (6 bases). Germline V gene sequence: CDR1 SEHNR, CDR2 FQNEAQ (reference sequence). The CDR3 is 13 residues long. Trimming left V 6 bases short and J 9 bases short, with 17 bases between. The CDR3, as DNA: TGTGCCAGCAGTTGGGCAACAGGGCTGAGCTACACCTTC. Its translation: CASSWATGLSYTF. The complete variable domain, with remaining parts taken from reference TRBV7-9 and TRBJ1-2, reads DTGVSQNPRHKITKRGQNVTFRCDPISEHNRLYWYRQTLGQGPEFLTYFQNEAQLEKSRLLSDRFSAERPKGSFSTLEIQRTEQGDSAMYLCASSWATGLSYTFGSGTRLTVV.

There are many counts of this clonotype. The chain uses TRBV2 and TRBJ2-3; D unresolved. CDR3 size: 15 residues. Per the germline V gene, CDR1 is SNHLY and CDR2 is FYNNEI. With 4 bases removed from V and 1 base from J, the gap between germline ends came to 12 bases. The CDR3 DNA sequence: TGTGCCAGCAGTGTGGTAGGACGGGGCACAGATACGCAGTATTTT. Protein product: CASSVVGRGTDTQYF.

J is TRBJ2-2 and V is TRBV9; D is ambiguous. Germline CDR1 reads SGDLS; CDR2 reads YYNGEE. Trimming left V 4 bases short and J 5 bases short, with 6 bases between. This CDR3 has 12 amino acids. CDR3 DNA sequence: TGTGCCAGCAGCCGACCTACCGGGGAGCTGTTTTTT. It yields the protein CASSRPTGELFF.

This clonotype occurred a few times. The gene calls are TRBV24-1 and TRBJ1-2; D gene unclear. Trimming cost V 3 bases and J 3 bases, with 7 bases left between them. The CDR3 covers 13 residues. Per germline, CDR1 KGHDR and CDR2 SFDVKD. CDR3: CATSDTIYYGYTF. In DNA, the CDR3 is TGTGCCACCAGTGATACCATTTACTATGGCTACACCTTC.

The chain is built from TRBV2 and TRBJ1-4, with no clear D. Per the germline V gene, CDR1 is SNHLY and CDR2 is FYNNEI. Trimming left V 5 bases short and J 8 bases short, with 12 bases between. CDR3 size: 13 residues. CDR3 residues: CASSIGTTEKLFF. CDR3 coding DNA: TGTGCCAGCAGTATAGGAACCACCGAAAAACTGTTTTTT. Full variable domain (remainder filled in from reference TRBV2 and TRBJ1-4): EPEVTQTPSHQVTQMGQEVILRCVPISNHLYFYWYRQILGQKVEFLVSFYNNEISEKSEIFDDQFSVERPDGSNFTLKIRSTKLEDSAMYFCASSIGTTEKLFFGSGTQLSVL.

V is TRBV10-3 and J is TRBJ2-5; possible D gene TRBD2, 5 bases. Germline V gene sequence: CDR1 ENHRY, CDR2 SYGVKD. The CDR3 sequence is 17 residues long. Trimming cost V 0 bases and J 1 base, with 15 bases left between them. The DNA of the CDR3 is TGTGCCATCAGTGAGTCGCGGAGGAACTCGGGCCAAGAGACCCAGTACTTC. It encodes CAISESRRNSGQETQYF.

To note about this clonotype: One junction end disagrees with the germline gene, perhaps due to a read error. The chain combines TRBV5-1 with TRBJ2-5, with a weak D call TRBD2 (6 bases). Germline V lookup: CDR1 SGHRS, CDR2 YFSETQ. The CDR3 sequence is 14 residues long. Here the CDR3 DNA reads TGCGTCAGCAGCCGCCTGGGGGGTCAAGAGACCCAGTACTTC. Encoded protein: CVSSRLGGQETQYF.

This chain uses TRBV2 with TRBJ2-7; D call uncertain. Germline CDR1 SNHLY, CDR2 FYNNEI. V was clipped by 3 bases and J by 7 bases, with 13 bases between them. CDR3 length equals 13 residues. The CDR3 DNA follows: TGTGCCAGCAGTGATACTGAGCTAGGTGAGCAGTACTTC. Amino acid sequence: CASSDTELGEQYF. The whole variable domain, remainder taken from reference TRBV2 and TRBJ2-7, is EPEVTQTPSHQVTQMGQEVILRCVPISNHLYFYWYRQILGQKVEFLVSFYNNEISEKSEIFDDQFSVERPDGSNFTLKIRSTKLEDSAMYFCASSDTELGEQYFGPGTRLTVT.

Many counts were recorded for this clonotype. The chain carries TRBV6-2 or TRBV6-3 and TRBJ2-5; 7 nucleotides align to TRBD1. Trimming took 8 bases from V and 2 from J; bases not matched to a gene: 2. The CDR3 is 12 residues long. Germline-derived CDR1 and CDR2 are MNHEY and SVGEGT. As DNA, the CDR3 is TGTGCCAGCGGGGACAGACAAGAGACCCAGTACTTC. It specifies CASGDRQETQYF.

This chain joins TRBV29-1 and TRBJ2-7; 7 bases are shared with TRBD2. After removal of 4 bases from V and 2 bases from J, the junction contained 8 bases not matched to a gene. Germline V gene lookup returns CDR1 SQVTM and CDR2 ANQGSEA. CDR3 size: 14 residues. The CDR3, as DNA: TGCAGCGTTGTAATGGCGGGGGTCACCTACGAGCAGTACTTC. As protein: CSVVMAGVTYEQYF.

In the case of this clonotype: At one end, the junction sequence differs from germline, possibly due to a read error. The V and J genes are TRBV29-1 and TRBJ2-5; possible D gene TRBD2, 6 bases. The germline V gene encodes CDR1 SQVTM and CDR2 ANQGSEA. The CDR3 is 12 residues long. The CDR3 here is CSVAKTGGTQCF. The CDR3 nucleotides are TGCAGCGTTGCTAAAACCGGCGGGACCCAGTGCTTC.

CDR3 sequence reads: CASSEGWSYGYTF. CDR3 sequence (DNA): TGTGCCAGCAGTGAGGGTTGGAGCTATGGCTACACCTTC. V gene TRBV25-1 combines with J gene TRBJ1-2, with D uncertain. Germline-derived CDR1 and CDR2 are MGHDK and SYGVNS. V lost 3 bases and J lost 4, with 9 bases in between. The CDR3 runs 13 residues.

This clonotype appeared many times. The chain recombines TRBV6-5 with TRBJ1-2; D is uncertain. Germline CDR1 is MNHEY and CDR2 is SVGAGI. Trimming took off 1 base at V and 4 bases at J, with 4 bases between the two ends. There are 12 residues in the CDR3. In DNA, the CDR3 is TGTGCCAGCAGTTACTGGGGCTATGGCTACACCTTC. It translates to CASSYWGYGYTF.

The CDR3 coding sequence is TGTGCCAGCAGCCCGAAACCAGGACAGGGGTACTATGGCTACACCTTC. This translates into CASSPKPGQGYYGYTF. V is TRBV7-3 and J is TRBJ1-2; TRBD1 agrees at 9 bases. V shed 5 bases, J shed 3 bases, and the junction held 10 bases outside the gene matches. The germline V gene encodes CDR1 SGHTA and CDR2 FQGTGA. The CDR3 length is 16 residues.